Presented here are 29 T cell receptor beta chains from one specimen sequenced in a study of glioma-infiltrating T cells after dendritic cell vaccination. Sequencing was performed with immunoSEQ multiplex PCR; in TCRdb, only in-frame clones are kept and a portion is missing. This sample yields about 50,000 clones, of which around 86% are seen a single time; over 10% belongs to the top ten. This sample comprised blood, obtained before dendritic cell vaccination. These receptors came from a human donor with glioblastoma.

V and J are TRBV6-1 and TRBJ1-5; D ambiguous. In germline, CDR1 is MNHNS, CDR2 SASEGT. The CDR3 is 14 amino acids. V shed 6 bases and J shed 3 bases, with 12 bases lying between them. The CDR3 DNA sequence: TGTGCCAGCAGGGCTGGGCAGTACAATCAGCCCCAGCATTTT. The encoded protein is CASRAGQYNQPQHF.

This clone was found a few times. The chain links TRBV6-4 to TRBJ1-2; D remains ambiguous. The germline V and J ends were trimmed by 0 bases and 4 bases, with 9 bases remaining between them. Germline loops: CDR1 MRHNA, CDR2 SNTAGT. The CDR3 covers 14 residues. This CDR3 is CASSDSGGFYGYTF. CDR3 DNA sequence: TGTGCCAGCAGTGACTCGGGAGGCTTCTATGGCTACACCTTC.

The chain joins TRBV7-2 to TRBJ1-4; maybe TRBD1 (6 bases). V was pared by 5 bases and J by 5 bases, with 18 bases between. Germline CDR1 reads SGHTA; CDR2 reads FQGNSA. This CDR3 has 16 residues. The CDR3: CASSQASRGGNEKLFF. CDR3 DNA: TGTGCCAGCAGCCAAGCTTCGAGGGGGGGGAATGAAAAACTGTTTTTT.

This chain connects TRBV18 to TRBJ2-5; D unresolved. V gave up 5 bases and J gave up 3 bases, with 4 bases separating them. Germline V CDR1 and CDR2: KGHSH, LQKENI. This CDR3 comprises 11 residues. CDR3 nucleotide sequence: TGTGCCAGCTCATCAGAAGAGACCCAGTACTTC. Translated, it gives CASSSEETQYF.

V gene TRBV4-1 combines with J gene TRBJ1-2; 8 nucleotides line up with TRBD1. Per germline, CDR1 MGHRA and CDR2 YSYEKL. The CDR3 has 14 amino acids. J lost 2 bases, V lost 5 bases, and 4 bases had no gene match. The CDR3 bases are TGCGCCAGCAGCAACGGACAGGGAAACTATGGCTACACCTTC. Translating gives CASSNGQGNYGYTF.

CDR3 sequence: CASSMDRGRGGYTF. DNA of the CDR3: TGTGCCAGCAGTATGGACAGGGGGCGCGGTGGCTACACCTTC. The chain is built from TRBV2 and TRBJ1-2; 11 bases map to TRBD1. The length of the CDR3 is 14 residues. Trimming removed 5 bases from V and 7 bases from J; junction bases left unmatched: 6. Germline V gives CDR1 SNHLY, CDR2 FYNNEI.

The rearrangement joins TRBV6-1 to TRBJ2-3; TRBD1 agrees at 9 bases. The CDR3 runs to 15 residues. Germline CDR1 and CDR2: MNHNS and SASEGT. V lost 6 bases to trimming and J lost 2 bases; unmatched junction nucleotides: 6. CDR3 loop: CASSWTGVVTDTQYF. CDR3 DNA: TGTGCCAGCAGCTGGACAGGGGTCGTCACAGATACGCAGTATTTT.

The chain links TRBV6-6 to TRBJ1-2, with TRBD1 matching 9 bases. Germline CDR1 and CDR2: MNHNY and SVGAGI (reference sequence). This CDR3 contains 14 residues. The ends lost 0 bases at V and 4 bases at J; junction bases unmatched: 0. The DNA of the CDR3 is TGTGCCAGCAGTTACTCGGACAGGGGCTATGGCTACACCTTC. Translating it yields CASSYSDRGYGYTF.

A few counts support this clone. At the DNA level, this CDR3 is encoded by other sequences in the same sample as well. The chain uses TRBV30 and TRBJ1-1; 8 positions agree with TRBD1. V was clipped by 3 bases and J by 3 bases; unmatched bases: 6. This CDR3 spans 14 amino acids. CDR1 is GTSNPN, CDR2 SVGIG, per germline (reference sequence). CDR3 sequence (DNA): TGTGCCTGGAGCGGACTACAGGGGGACACTGAAGCTTTCTTT. Amino acids: CAWSGLQGDTEAFF.

J is TRBJ1-5 and V is TRBV30, with TRBD1 identical over 7 bases. Unmatched junction bases numbered 2, after V lost 1 base and J lost 8 bases. This CDR3 contains 12 residues. CDR1 and CDR2 (germline): GTSNPN, SVGIG (reference sequence). CDR3 DNA: TGTGCCTGGAGTGCAGGGGGGAAGCCCCAGCATTTT. It is translated as CAWSAGGKPQHF. Based on the CDR3 plus reference TRBV30 and TRBJ1-5, the full variable domain is SQTIHQWPATLVQPVGSPLSLECTVEGTSNPNLYWYRQAAGRGLQLLFYSVGIGQISSEVPQNLSASRPQDRQFILSSKKLLLSDSGFYLCAWSAGGKPQHFGDGTRLSIL.

The rearrangement links TRBV15 to TRBJ1-4; unclear D gene. CDR1 is LNHNV, CDR2 YYDKDF, per germline (reference sequence). The germline V and J ends were trimmed by 8 bases and 0 bases, with 7 bases remaining between them. This CDR3 is built from 13 residues. The CDR3 DNA sequence: TGTGCCACCGGCTCACCAACTAATGAAAAACTGTTTTTT. Amino acids: CATGSPTNEKLFF.

V is TRBV7-9 and J is TRBJ1-1; 7 bases align to TRBD1. V shed 4 bases and J 4 bases; nucleotides not matched to a gene: 6. This CDR3 is built from 14 residues. Per the germline V gene, CDR1 is SEHNR and CDR2 is FQNEAQ (reference sequence). CDR3 DNA: TGTGCCAGCAGCTCAACAGGGGTCCCCACTGAAGCTTTCTTT. This encodes CASSSTGVPTEAFF.

The J gene is TRBJ2-7, the V gene TRBV27; possibly TRBD1 for D (6 bases). The CDR3 spans 14 residues. Trimming removed 3 bases at V and 2 bases at J, with 11 bases between. Germline CDR1 is MNHEY and CDR2 is SMNVEV (reference sequence). CDR3 loop: CASSLTDRTYEQYF. For the CDR3, the DNA is TGTGCCAGCAGTTTGACAGACAGGACCTACGAGCAGTACTTC.

Written as DNA, the CDR3 is TGTGCCAGCAGCCCAGGGGGCGCTTCGACCGGGGAGCTGTTTTTT. It encodes CASSPGGASTGELFF. The rearrangement links TRBV6-4 to TRBJ2-2; the match to TRBD1 covers 8 bases. V was clipped by 6 bases and J by 5 bases; unmatched bases: 8. This CDR3 region has 15 residues. CDR1 and CDR2 (germline): MRHNA, SNTAGT.

This chain uses TRBV2 with TRBJ1-1, with D uncertain. Germline CDR1 SNHLY, CDR2 FYNNEI. The CDR3 has 14 amino acids. V lost 8 bases, J lost 0 bases, and 13 bases lay in between. DNA of the CDR3: TGTGCCAGCGATCCGACTCAGATGAACACTGAAGCTTTCTTT. It encodes CASDPTQMNTEAFF.

The chain combines TRBV19 with TRBJ2-2; tentative D call: TRBD1 (6 bases). The V and J ends lost 6 bases and 5 bases respectively, with 16 bases between them. CDR1 is LNHDA and CDR2 is SQIVND in the germline V gene (reference sequence). This CDR3 is built from 15 residues. CDR3 bases: TGTGCCAGTAGCATCGGCACAGGGATGACCGGGGAGCTGTTTTTT. Amino acid sequence: CASSIGTGMTGELFF.

In its sample, this clone was seen once. This chain uses TRBV11-1 with TRBJ1-2; 9 bases align to TRBD1. Trimming took 5 bases from V and 3 from J; bases not matched to a gene: 7. The CDR3 totals 15 residues. Germline CDR1 reads SGHAT; CDR2 reads FQDESV (reference sequence). The CDR3 reads CASSTGQGFHYGYTF. In nucleotides, the CDR3 is TGTGCCAGCAGCACCGGACAGGGGTTTCACTATGGCTACACCTTC.

V usage is TRBV19 and J usage is TRBJ2-3, with D possibly TRBD1 on 5 matching bases. The length of the CDR3 is 15 residues. Germline V gene data show CDR1 as LNHDA and CDR2 as SQIVND (reference sequence). V lost 1 base and J lost 5, with 13 bases in between. The CDR3 bases are TGTGCCAGTAGTATAGGGCCCAGGGTCTTAGATACGCAGTATTTT. Its translation: CASSIGPRVLDTQYF.

This clone was detected a few times. The gene calls are TRBV19 and TRBJ2-3; 10 bases are a match to TRBD2. Germline CDR1 LNHDA, CDR2 SQIVND (reference sequence). V lost 3 bases to trimming and J lost 4 bases; unmatched junction nucleotides: 4. The CDR3 is made up of 15 amino acids. Here the CDR3 DNA reads TGTGCCAGTAGTATTGCTAGCGGGGGAGCAGATACGCAGTATTTT. Protein product: CASSIASGGADTQYF.

This clone has a handful of counts. The gene calls are TRBV30 and TRBJ2-7; TRBD1 matches 8 bases. The CDR3 has 12 residues. The trim removed 3 bases at V and 6 bases at J, leaving 4 bases unmatched. Germline V lookup: CDR1 GTSNPN, CDR2 SVGIG (reference sequence). The chain's CDR3 is CAWSDDRGEQYF. The CDR3 region has the DNA TGTGCCTGGAGCGATGACAGGGGCGAGCAGTACTTC.

The chain carries TRBV2 and TRBJ1-2; D might be TRBD1 (5 bases). V was shortened by 0 bases and J by 8 bases, with 16 bases between the two germline ends. Germline lookup yields CDR1 SNHLY and CDR2 FYNNEI. CDR3 size: 15 residues. In nucleotides, the CDR3 is TGTGCCAGCAGTGAAGCGCTGGGCGGGGCCGGCGGCTACACCTTC. This codes for CASSEALGGAGGYTF.

This clone came up once. V is TRBV9 and J is TRBJ2-1, with D possibly matching TRBD1 (5 bases). Germline V gives CDR1 SGDLS, CDR2 YYNGEE. Deletions cut 3 bases from V and 5 bases from J, with 9 bases between. This CDR3 spans 13 amino acids. The DNA of the CDR3 is TGTGCCAGCAGCGAACAGGTAAACAATGAGCAGTTCTTC. This translates into CASSEQVNNEQFF.

V usage is TRBV25-1 and J usage is TRBJ1-1; D is unresolved. The germline CDR1 and CDR2 sequences are MGHDK and SYGVNS. Trimming removed 7 bases at V and 5 bases at J, with 17 bases between. The CDR3 spans 14 residues. The CDR3 here is CASKAAGEGTEAFF. The DNA of the CDR3 is TGTGCCAGCAAGGCGGCCGGGGAGGGAACTGAAGCTTTCTTT.

The chain employs TRBV5-1 and TRBJ2-5, with 12 nucleotides matching TRBD1. CDR1 and CDR2 from the germline V gene are SGHRS and YFSETQ. Trimming at V came to 4 bases and at J to 4 bases, leaving 5 bases not matched to a gene. The CDR3 has 15 residues. This CDR3 is CASSAGTGGGETQYF. CDR3 coding DNA: TGCGCCAGCAGCGCTGGGACAGGGGGCGGAGAGACCCAGTACTTC. The variable domain in full, completed from reference TRBV5-1 and TRBJ2-5, reads KAGVTQTPRYLIKTRGQQVTLSCSPISGHRSVSWYQQTPGQGLQFLFEYFSETQRNKGNFPGRFSGRQFSNSRSEMNVSTLELGDSALYLCASSAGTGGGETQYFGPGTRLLVL.

The V gene is TRBV9, the J gene TRBJ2-5; 7 positions agree with TRBD1. The CDR3 totals 15 residues. Trimming removed 3 bases from V and 1 base from J; junction bases left unmatched: 6. Germline V gene sequence: CDR1 SGDLS, CDR2 YYNGEE. The CDR3 DNA follows: TGTGCCAGCAGCGAGAAGGGGGCGGGCCAAGAGACCCAGTACTTC. It yields the protein CASSEKGAGQETQYF.

The genes are TRBV25-1 and TRBJ1-4; 10 bases map to TRBD1. This CDR3 is built from 15 residues. The junction had 2 bases not matched to a gene; V was cut back by 4 bases and J by 3 bases. The germline gives CDR1 MGHDK, CDR2 SYGVNS. CDR3 in DNA: TGTGCCAGCAGTGGACAGGGGGCGCCTAATGAAAAACTGTTTTTT. It encodes CASSGQGAPNEKLFF.

The rearrangement uses TRBV18 and TRBJ1-1; D not certain. Germline V gene sequence: CDR1 KGHSH, CDR2 LQKENI. V lost 3 bases and J lost 1, with 15 bases in between. This CDR3 spans 16 amino acids. The CDR3 region is CASSPSLPTGNTEAFF. CDR3 DNA: TGTGCCAGCTCACCTTCTCTACCGACGGGGAACACTGAAGCTTTCTTT.

V is TRBV2 and J is TRBJ1-4; the D is unclear. With 4 bases removed from V and 0 bases from J, the gap between germline ends came to 9 bases. The length of the CDR3 is 15 residues. Germline V gives CDR1 SNHLY, CDR2 FYNNEI. CDR3 bases: TGTGCCAGCAGTGTAAGCCGTGCAACTAATGAAAAACTGTTTTTT. It codes for CASSVSRATNEKLFF.

This chain uses TRBV9 with TRBJ1-4; 8 positions match TRBD1. Trimming took 1 base from V and 4 from J; bases not matched to a gene: 3. CDR3 length equals 15 residues. The V gene's germline CDR1 is SGDLS and CDR2 YYNGEE. This chain's CDR3 is CASSVTGTGNEKLFF. CDR3 DNA sequence: TGTGCCAGCAGCGTAACCGGGACAGGTAATGAAAAACTGTTTTTT.